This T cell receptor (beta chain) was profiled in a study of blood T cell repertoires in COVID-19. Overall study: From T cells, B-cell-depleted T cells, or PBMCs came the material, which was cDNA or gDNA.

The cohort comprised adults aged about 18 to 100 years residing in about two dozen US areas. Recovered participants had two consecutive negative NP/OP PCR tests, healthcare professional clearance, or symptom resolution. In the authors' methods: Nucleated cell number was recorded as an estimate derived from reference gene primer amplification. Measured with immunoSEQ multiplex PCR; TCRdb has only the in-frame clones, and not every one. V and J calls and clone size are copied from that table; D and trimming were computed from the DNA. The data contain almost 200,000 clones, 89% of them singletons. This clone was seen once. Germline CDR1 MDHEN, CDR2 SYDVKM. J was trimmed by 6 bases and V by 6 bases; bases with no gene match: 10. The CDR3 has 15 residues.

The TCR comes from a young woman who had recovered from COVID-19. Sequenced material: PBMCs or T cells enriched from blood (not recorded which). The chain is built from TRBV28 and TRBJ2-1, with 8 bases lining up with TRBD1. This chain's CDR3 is CASSSTGGGLNEQFF. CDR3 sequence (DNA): TGTGCCAGCAGCTCAACAGGGGGAGGTCTCAATGAGCAGTTCTTC.